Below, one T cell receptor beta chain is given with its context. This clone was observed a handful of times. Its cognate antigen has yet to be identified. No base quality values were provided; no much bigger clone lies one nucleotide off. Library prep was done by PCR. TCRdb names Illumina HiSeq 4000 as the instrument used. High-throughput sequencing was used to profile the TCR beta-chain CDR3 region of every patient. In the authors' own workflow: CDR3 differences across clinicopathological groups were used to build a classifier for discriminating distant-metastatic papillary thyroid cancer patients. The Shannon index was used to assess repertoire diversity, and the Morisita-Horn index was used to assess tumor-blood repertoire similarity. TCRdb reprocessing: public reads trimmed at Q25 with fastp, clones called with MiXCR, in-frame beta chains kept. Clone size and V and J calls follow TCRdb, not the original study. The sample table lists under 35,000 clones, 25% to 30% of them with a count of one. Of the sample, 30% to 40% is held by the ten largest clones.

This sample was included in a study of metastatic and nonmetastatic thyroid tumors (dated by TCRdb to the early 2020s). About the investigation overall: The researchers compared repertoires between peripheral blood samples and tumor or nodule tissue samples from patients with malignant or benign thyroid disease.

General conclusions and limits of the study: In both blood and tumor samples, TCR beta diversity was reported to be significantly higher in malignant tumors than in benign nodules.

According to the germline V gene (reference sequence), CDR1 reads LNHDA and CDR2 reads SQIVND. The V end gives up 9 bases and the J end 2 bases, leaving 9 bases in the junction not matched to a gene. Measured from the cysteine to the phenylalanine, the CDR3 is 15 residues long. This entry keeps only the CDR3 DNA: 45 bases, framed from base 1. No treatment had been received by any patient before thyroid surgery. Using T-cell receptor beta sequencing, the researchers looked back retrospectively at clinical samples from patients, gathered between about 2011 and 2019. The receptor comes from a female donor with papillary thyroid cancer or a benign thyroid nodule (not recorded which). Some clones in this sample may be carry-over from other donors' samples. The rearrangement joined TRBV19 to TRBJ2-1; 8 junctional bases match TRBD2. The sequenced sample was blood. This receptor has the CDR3 CASLTRGGPYNEQFF. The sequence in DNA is TGTGCCAGCCTAACCCGCGGGGGGCCCTACAATGAGCAGTTCTTC.